The rows below give T cell receptor beta chains drawn from one sample of a study of T cells in Graves' hyperthyroidism and ophthalmopathy. Using its own MiXCR run on the multiplex PCR reads, TCRdb lists one record per CDR3 protein. This table has 560,000 or so distinct CDR3 sequences, approximately 44% appearing once. The sequenced sample was peripheral blood or thyroid tissue (not recorded which). These receptors originate from a woman aged 18-35 years with Graves' hyperthyroidism. CDR3s leave out the opening cysteine and the closing phenylalanine or tryptophan. The size of a clone is reported for some rows only, either as once, few or many, or as a class for expanded clones.

size,J,V,length,CDR3
.,TRBJ1-5,TRBV25-1,12,AILTGTRNQPQH
.,TRBJ1-2,TRBV9,11,ASSLPGRDGYT
.,TRBJ1-2,TRBV24-1,14,ATSSARDRDVNGYT
.,TRBJ1-2,TRBV10-3,11,AISDGSYYGYT
.,TRBJ1-6,TRBV10-3,12,AISDGQAYSPLH
few,TRBJ2-6,TRBV7-2,14,ASTLAGVGGANVLT
.,TRBJ1-1,TRBV7-3,13,ASSPTGQGRAEAF
.,TRBJ1-1,TRBV14,18,ASSQDSPGRRRRMDTEAF
.,TRBJ1-2,TRBV29-1,10,SVSGGAYGYT
.,TRBJ2-2,TRBV9,13,ASSASGANTGELV
many,TRBJ1-6,TRBV2,13,ASSEGTTRVSPLH
.,TRBJ1-1,TRBV19,11,ASGDRWNTEAF
once,TRBJ1-2,TRBV9,13,ASSALHRSERGYT
.,TRBJ2-2,TRBV19,12,ASRITGTTGELF
.,TRBJ1-2,TRBV19,15,ASSIGRPTNTNYGYT
few,TRBJ1-5,TRBV19,13,ASSIKPGRVQPQH
.,TRBJ2-7,TRBV12-3/TRBV12-4,13,ASSSFRDITYEQY
many,TRBJ2-2,TRBV11-3,13,ASSSIGANTGELF
.,TRBJ2-6,TRBV29-1,16,SVEDRTGGSSGANVLT
many,TRBJ1-4,TRBV29-1,11,SVGPSTNEKLF
.,TRBJ1-6,TRBV19,14,ASSKGRIGDGSPLH
.,TRBJ2-5,TRBV15,11,ATSGDWDQPQY
few,TRBJ1-5,TRBV5-1,12,ASSLWGPNQPQH
many,TRBJ2-5,TRBV29-1,13,SVGPSGRLEETQY
.,TRBJ2-5,TRBV6-2/TRBV6-3,13,ASSSQAGGGETQY
.,TRBJ2-2,TRBV6-5,11,ASSYSIAGELF
few,TRBJ2-5,TRBV7-9,11,ASTSGQKETQY
.,TRBJ2-7,TRBV10-2,13,ASKGQPGLSYEQY
.,TRBJ2-5,TRBV7-6,10,ASRHDREAQY
once,TRBJ1-1,TRBV6-5,12,ASSYTQGNTEAF
.,TRBJ1-5,TRBV24-1,14,ATSVSGQGRDQPQH
.,TRBJ2-6,TRBV15,15,ATSRGFSGRGSYVLT
.,TRBJ1-1,TRBV9,13,ASSATYDRETEAF
.,TRBJ1-1,TRBV20-1,11,SARMDGGTEAF
.,TRBJ2-7,TRBV7-8,11,ASSVEAGYEQY
.,TRBJ1-5,TRBV19,14,ASRSPGGSPAQPQH
.,TRBJ1-2,TRBV7-2,11,ASSLDRLYGYT
.,TRBJ2-2,TRBV12-3/TRBV12-4,11,ASRPQDTGELF
many,TRBJ2-5,TRBV7-9,14,ASRVNRGGTSETQY
few,TRBJ2-7,TRBV20-1,11,SARTSGIDEQY
.,TRBJ1-2,TRBV2,11,ARALGGLDGYT
.,TRBJ2-7,TRBV7-9,13,ASSRQRGDSYEQY
few,TRBJ1-2,TRBV29-1,13,SVDPGQGYSHGYT
many,TRBJ2-5,TRBV10-2,8,ATRQETQY
.,TRBJ1-1,TRBV19,13,ASSRQGARNTEAF
.,TRBJ1-2,TRBV25-1,10,APDRLAYGYT
.,TRBJ2-7,TRBV20-1,11,SARGRREGEQY
few,TRBJ2-5,TRBV7-2,13,ASSFPLTSLETQY
.,TRBJ2-5,TRBV5-1,13,ASRLAGEGQETQY
.,TRBJ1-2,TRBV6-4,11,ASSDTSKRGAT
many,TRBJ1-5,TRBV19,12,ASSIRGGNQPQH
many,TRBJ2-7,TRBV7-9,13,ASSDGLAGTYEQY
.,TRBJ1-5,TRBV10-2,11,ASSYTGVQPQH
few,TRBJ2-6,TRBV10-3,13,ASSYETSGANVLT